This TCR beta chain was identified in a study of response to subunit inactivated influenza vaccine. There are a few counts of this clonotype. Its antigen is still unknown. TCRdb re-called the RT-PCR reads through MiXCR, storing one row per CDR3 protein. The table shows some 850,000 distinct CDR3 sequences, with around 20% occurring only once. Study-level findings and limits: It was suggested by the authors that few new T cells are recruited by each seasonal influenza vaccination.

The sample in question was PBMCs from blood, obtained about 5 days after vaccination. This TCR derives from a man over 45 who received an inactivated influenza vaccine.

Here the CDR3 DNA reads TGTGCCAGCAGCTTAAGTCCTAGCGGGGGGGGAGAGACCCAGTACTTC. Translated, it gives CASSLSPSGGGETQYF. The rearrangement joins TRBV7-2 to TRBJ2-5; 12 bases match TRBD2. V dropped 2 bases and J dropped 4; count of bases not matched to a gene: 5. The CDR3 totals 16 residues. Germline V lookup: CDR1 SGHTA, CDR2 FQGNSA.